This T cell receptor beta chain is drawn from a study of blood T cell repertoires in COVID-19. Looking at the study overall: Acute and convalescent COVID-19 specimens originated in the United States, Italy and Spain. T cells, B-cell-depleted T cells, or PBMCs provided the cDNA or gDNA that served as material.

The germline gives CDR1 SGDLS, CDR2 YYNGEE. The CDR3 is made up of 16 amino acids. The junction had 8 bases not matched to a gene; V was cut back by 0 bases and J by 5 bases. Per the original methods: By means of reference gene primer amplification, nucleated cell counts were estimated. Profiling relied on immunoSEQ multiplex PCR, and the TCRdb table lists in-frame clones only, not all of them. V, J and clone size are those of that table, while D and trimming were read from the DNA. In the table there are 250,000 or so clones, around nine tenths of which are singletons. The chain links TRBV9 to TRBJ2-5, with 9 bases that match TRBD2. Source material: peripheral blood. The source of this sequence is a woman between 65 and 79 years old with active or convalescent COVID-19. CDR3 sequence (DNA): TGTGCCAGCAGCGTAGACCCTAGCGGGGTCCCGGAGACCCAGTACTTC. This sequence encodes CASSVDPSGVPETQYF.